What follows are 2 T cell receptor beta chains derived from one specimen sequenced in a study of T cell repertoires in cytomegalovirus infection. Antigens for these TCRs are unknown. TCRdb re-called the reads with MiXCR, one entry per CDR3 protein. The sample includes some 270,000 distinct CDR3 sequences, approximately 22% of them seen just once. The source was cultured PBMCs, collected from culture after CMV antigen stimulation. All receptors come from a human donor in good health (CMV status not recorded). Some clones in this sample may be carry-over from other donors' samples.

The chain links TRBV19 to TRBJ1-5, with D unclear. Deletions cut 2 bases from V and 7 bases from J, with 12 bases between. The CDR3 sequence is 14 residues long. CDR1 and CDR2 (germline): LNHDA, SQIVND (reference sequence). CDR3 nucleotide sequence: TGTGCCAGTAGTATACCCCCCTCGGGCCAGCCCCAGCATTTT. Translation: CASSIPPSGQPQHF.

The chain joins TRBV15 to TRBJ2-3; no reliable D call. The ends were cut back, 2 bases at V and 8 bases at J, with 11 bases in the middle. The CDR3 extends over 13 amino acids. Germline CDR1 LNHNV, CDR2 YYDKDF (reference sequence). CDR3 DNA: TGTGCCACCAGCAGACCCCGGTCCCCTACGCAGTATTTT. The encoded protein is CATSRPRSPTQYF.